These T cell receptor beta chains were read from a single sample in a study of blood T cell repertoires in COVID-19. TCRdb keeps only in-frame clones here, not all; method: immunoSEQ multiplex PCR. The sample lists some 350,000 clones, 70% to 90% seen once, with about 2.9% in the top ten. The sequenced sample was peripheral blood. Receptors were obtained from a human donor in a cohort sampled during active COVID-19. CDR3s include the opening cysteine and the closing phenylalanine or tryptophan. A D gene is named only where the DNA matches it firmly. A row's size may be missing; if present it is once, few, many or a size class.

size: .
D: .
V: TRBV5-4
J: TRBJ2-3
DNA: TGTGCCAGCAGCTCAATTACAGATACGCAGTATTTT
CDR3: CASSSITDTQYF

size: .
D: TRBD1
V: TRBV5-6
J: TRBJ2-1
DNA: TGTGCCAGCAGCTTAACGGACAGGGGATACAATGAGCAGTTCTTC
CDR3: CASSLTDRGYNEQFF

size: few
D: .
V: TRBV7-3
J: TRBJ2-3
DNA: TGTGCCAGCAGCCCTGTTGGCGGTACGCAGTATTTT
CDR3: CASSPVGGTQYF

size: once
D: .
V: TRBV6-5
J: TRBJ2-7
DNA: TGTGCCAGCAGAAGGGGTGATGGGAAGCAGTACTTC
CDR3: CASRRGDGKQYF

size: .
D: .
V: TRBV5-1
J: TRBJ2-5
DNA: TGCGCCAGCAGCTTGGGAGGACAGAGCCAAGAGACCCAGTACTTC
CDR3: CASSLGGQSQETQYF

size: .
D: .
V: TRBV27
J: TRBJ2-2
DNA: TGTGCCAGCAGTTGGATCGGGAGCGGATCCGGGGAGCTGTTTTTT
CDR3: CASSWIGSGSGELFF

size: few
D: .
V: TRBV2
J: TRBJ2-7
DNA: TGTGCCAGCAGGGCTATCGGGGTTTCTTTCTACGAGCAGTACTTC
CDR3: CASRAIGVSFYEQYF

size: .
D: .
V: TRBV6-5
J: TRBJ1-5
DNA: TGTGCCAGCAGTTACACCGAGAATCAGCCCCAGCATTTT
CDR3: CASSYTENQPQHF

size: .
D: TRBD2
V: TRBV19
J: TRBJ2-2
DNA: TGTGCCAGTAGCTTGACTAGCGCCGCCGGGGAGCTGTTTTTT
CDR3: CASSLTSAAGELFF

size: .
D: TRBD1
V: TRBV5-1
J: TRBJ1-1
DNA: TGCGCCAGCAGCCCAGAGGGGCGACAGGGGGCCGTTCCGCTATCCACTGAAGCTTTCTTT
CDR3: CASSPEGRQGAVPLSTEAFF

size: .
D: .
V: TRBV5-1
J: TRBJ1-5
DNA: TGCGCCAGCAGCTTGATGGGCAGGGAGGCTCAGCCCCAGCATTTT
CDR3: CASSLMGREAQPQHF

size: .
D: .
V: TRBV11-2
J: TRBJ1-2
DNA: TGTGCCAGCAGCTTAGGACCGGACAGAGACTATGGCTACACCTTC
CDR3: CASSLGPDRDYGYTF

size: .
D: .
V: TRBV28
J: TRBJ1-5
DNA: TGTGCCAGCAGTTTATTCCCTAGAGGTCAGGGCCAAGAGCCCCAGCATTTT
CDR3: CASSLFPRGQGQEPQHF

size: .
D: .
V: TRBV7-8
J: TRBJ2-5
DNA: TGTGCCAGCAGTTCGGTGGCCCCGAGGGAGACCCAGTACTTC
CDR3: CASSSVAPRETQYF

size: once
D: .
V: TRBV5-1
J: TRBJ1-6
DNA: TGCGCCAGCAGCTTGGAGGGAGGAGCAAACAATTCACCCCTCCACTTT
CDR3: CASSLEGGANNSPLHF

size: .
D: .
V: TRBV7-8
J: TRBJ1-5
DNA: TGTGCCAGCAGCTTAGGATCCGGGAGGAGCAATCAGCCCCAGCATTTT
CDR3: CASSLGSGRSNQPQHF